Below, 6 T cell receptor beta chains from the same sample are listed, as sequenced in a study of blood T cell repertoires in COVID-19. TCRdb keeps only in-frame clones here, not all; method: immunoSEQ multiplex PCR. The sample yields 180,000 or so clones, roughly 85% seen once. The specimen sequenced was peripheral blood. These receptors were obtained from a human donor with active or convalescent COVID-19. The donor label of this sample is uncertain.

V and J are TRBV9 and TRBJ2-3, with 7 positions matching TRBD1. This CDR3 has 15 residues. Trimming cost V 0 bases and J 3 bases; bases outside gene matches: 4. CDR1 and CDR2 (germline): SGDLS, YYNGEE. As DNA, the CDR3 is TGTGCCAGCAGCGTAGATAGCAGGGGGACAGATACGCAGTATTTT. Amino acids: CASSVDSRGTDTQYF.

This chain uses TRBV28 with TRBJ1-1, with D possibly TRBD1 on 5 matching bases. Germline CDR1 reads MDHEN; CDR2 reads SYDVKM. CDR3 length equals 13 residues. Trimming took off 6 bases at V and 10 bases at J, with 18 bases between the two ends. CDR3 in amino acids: CASRDNKGLGAFF. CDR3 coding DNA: TGTGCCAGCAGGGATAACAAGGGGCTTGGAGCTTTCTTT.

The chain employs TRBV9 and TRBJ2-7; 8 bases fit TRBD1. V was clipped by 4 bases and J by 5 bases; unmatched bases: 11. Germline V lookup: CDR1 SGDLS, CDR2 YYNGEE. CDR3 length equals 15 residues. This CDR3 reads CASSTRPRGPDEQYF. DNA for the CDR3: TGTGCCAGCAGCACGAGGCCCAGGGGGCCCGACGAGCAGTACTTC.

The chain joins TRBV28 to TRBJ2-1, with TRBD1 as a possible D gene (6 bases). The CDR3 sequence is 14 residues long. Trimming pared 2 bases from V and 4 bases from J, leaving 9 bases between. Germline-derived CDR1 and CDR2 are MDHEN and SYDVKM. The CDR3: CASSLTGRYNEQFF. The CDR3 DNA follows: TGTGCCAGCAGTTTAACAGGGCGATACAATGAGCAGTTCTTC. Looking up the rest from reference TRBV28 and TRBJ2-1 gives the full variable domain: DVKVTQSSRYLVKRTGEKVFLECVQDMDHENMFWYRQDPGLGLRLIYFSYDVKMKEKGDIPEGYSVSREKKERFSLILESASTNQTSMYLCASSLTGRYNEQFFGPGTRLTVL.

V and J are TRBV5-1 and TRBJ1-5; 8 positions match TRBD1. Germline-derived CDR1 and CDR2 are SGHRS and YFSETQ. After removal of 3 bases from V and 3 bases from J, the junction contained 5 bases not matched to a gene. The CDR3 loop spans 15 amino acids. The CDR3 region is CASSSGGQDNQPQHF. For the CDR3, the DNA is TGCGCCAGCAGCTCGGGGGGACAGGACAATCAGCCCCAGCATTTT.

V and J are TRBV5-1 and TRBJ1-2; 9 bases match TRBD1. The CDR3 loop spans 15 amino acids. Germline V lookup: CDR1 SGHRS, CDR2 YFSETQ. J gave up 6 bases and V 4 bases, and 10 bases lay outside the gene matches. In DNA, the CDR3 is TGCGCCAGCAGCCCGGACAGGGGCGGCCCCGATGGCTACACCTTC. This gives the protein CASSPDRGGPDGYTF.